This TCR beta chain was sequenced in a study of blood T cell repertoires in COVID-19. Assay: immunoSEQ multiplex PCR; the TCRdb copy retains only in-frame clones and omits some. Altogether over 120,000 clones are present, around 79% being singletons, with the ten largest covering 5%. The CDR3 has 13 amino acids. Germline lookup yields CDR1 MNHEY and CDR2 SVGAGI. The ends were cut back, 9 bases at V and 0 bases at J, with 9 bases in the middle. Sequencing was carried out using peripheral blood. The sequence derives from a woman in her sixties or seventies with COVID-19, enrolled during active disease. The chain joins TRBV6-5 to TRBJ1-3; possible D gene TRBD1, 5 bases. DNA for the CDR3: TGTGCCAGAGGGGTTAGCTCTGGAAACACCATATATTTT. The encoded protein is CARGVSSGNTIYF.